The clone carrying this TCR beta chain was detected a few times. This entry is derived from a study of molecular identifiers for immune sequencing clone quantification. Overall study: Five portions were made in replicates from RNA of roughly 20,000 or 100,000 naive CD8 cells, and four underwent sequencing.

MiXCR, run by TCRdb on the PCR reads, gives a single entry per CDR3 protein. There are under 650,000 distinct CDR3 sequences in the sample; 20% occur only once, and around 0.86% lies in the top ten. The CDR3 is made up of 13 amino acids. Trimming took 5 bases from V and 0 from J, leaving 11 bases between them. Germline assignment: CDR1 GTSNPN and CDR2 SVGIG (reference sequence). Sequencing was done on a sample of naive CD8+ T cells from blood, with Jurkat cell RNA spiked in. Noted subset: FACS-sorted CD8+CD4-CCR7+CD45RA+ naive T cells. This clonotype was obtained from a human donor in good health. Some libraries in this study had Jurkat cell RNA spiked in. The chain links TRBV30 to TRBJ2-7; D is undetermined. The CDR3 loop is CAWDVLGSYEQYF. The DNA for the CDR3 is TGTGCCTGGGACGTCCTCGGCTCCTACGAGCAGTACTTC.